The T cell receptor beta chain under discussion was sequenced for a study of CD8 T cells in Susac syndrome. Study conclusions and caveats: In Susac syndrome, CD4+ T cell repertoires lacked any clonal expansion.

A note on this clonotype: Its antigen is unknown.

When the RNA was reverse transcribed, random hexamers were used with an input of about 0.5 to 1 ug. MiXCR was run by TCRdb on the immunoSEQ multiplex PCR reads, yielding one entry per CDR3 protein. The profile shows 95,000 to 150,000 distinct CDR3 sequences, over 95% of them singletons. Patients with Susac syndrome showed fulfilment of recently defined diagnostic criteria for definite or probable disease. This CDR3 contains 12 residues. V was cut by 3 bases and J by 3 bases, with 7 bases left in between. Looked up from germline, CDR1 is DFQATT and CDR2 is SNEGSKA (reference sequence). The sequence was obtained from a human donor with Susac syndrome. The sequencing sample was made of CD4+ T cells from PBMCs. The chain joins TRBV20-1 to TRBJ2-3; D uncertain. CDR3 sequence (DNA): TGCAGTGCTAGGAGGTATACAGATACGCAGTATTTT. Its protein product is CSARRYTDTQYF.